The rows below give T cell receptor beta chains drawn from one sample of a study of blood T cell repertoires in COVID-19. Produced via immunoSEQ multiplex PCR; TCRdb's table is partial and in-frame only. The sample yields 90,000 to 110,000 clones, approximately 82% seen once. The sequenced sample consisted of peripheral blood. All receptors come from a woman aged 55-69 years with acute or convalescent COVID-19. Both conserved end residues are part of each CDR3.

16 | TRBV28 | CASSAGTSGSTDTQYF
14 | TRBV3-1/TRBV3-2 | CASSPRGTGREQYF
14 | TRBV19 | CASRSPGQGDGYTF
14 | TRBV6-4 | CASSRQFSNQPQHF
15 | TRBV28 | CASIAGQGRDYGYTF
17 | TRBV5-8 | CASSLYGGNGLNYGYTF
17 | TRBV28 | CASNRGLAGERSYEQYF
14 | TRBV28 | CATVGGAVNTEAFF
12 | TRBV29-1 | CSVGRGLTEAFF
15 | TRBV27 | CASSSPRLAVNEQFF
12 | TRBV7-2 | CASSLDTGPLHF
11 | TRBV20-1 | CSAMTGVGYTF
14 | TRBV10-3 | CAISGTGGGTEAFF
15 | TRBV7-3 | CASSQNGGVAGELFF
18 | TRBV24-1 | CATSDPLVEVPNTGELFF
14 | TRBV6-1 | CASSETGLDTGAFF
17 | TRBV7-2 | CASSLVGAGTFDNEQFF
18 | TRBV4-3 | CASSFLRDSNSGANVLTF
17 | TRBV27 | CASSLTGTSSYNSPLHF
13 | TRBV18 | CASSPGHIYEQYF
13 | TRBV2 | CASSDAGRNEQYF
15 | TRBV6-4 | CASSLGLAIPDEQFF
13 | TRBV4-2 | CASSQDSQETQYF
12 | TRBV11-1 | CASRSSGNTIYF
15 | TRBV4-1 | CASSEILAGAGELFF
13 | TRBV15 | CATSRAGAAEQYF
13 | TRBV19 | CASRPGTGNEQYF
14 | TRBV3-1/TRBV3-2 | CASSGQMGSNEQFF
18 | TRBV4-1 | CASSHDTWTGRGGNTIYF
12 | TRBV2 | CASVGLGNTIYF
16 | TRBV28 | CASSGGTSGATDTQYF